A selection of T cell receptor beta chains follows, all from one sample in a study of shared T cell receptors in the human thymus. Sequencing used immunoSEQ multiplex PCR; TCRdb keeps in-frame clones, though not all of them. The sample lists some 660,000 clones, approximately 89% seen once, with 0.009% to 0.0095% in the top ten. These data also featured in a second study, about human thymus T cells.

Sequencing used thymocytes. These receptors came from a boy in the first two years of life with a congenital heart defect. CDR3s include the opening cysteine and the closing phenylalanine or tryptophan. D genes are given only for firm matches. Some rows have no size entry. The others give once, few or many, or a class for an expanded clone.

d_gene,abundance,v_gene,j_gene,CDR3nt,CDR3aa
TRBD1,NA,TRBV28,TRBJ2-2,TGTGCCAGCAGTTTACGGGGGACAGGGGGCACCGGGGAGCTGTTTTTT,CASSLRGTGGTGELFF
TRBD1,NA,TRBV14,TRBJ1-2,TGTGCCAGCAGCCTAGGACAGGGTAGGATGCGGGGCTACACCTTC,CASSLGQGRMRGYTF
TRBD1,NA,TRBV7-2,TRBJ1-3,TGTGCCAGCAGCTCCATAGCCCGCCAGGGGGCGTACTCTGGAAACACCATATATTTT,CASSSIARQGAYSGNTIYF
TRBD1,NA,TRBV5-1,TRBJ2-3,TGCGCCAGCAGCTTTGGAGGACAGGGGGCGGGGGATACGCAGTATTTT,CASSFGGQGAGDTQYF
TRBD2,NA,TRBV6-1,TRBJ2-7,TGTGCCACCCGCAGGGTCTTGGGGGGGGAGCAGTACTTC,CATRRVLGGEQYF
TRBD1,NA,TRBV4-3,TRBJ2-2,TGCGCCAGCAGCCCATCCGGGACAGAAAACACCGGGGAGCTGTTTTTT,CASSPSGTENTGELFF
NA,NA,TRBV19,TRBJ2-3,TGTGCCAGTAGTATAGATCAGGGCACAGATACGCAGTATTTT,CASSIDQGTDTQYF
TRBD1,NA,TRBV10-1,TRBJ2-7,TGCGCCAGCAGGGCCCGGGACAGCGAGGTGGACCCCTCCTACGAGCAGTACTTC,CASRARDSEVDPSYEQYF
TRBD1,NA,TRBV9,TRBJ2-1,TGTGCCAGCAGCGGTACAGGGGATGAGCAGTTCTTC,CASSGTGDEQFF
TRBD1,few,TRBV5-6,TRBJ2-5,TGTGCCAGCAGCTCTAACCAGGGGGCTGGGGAGACCCAGTACTTC,CASSSNQGAGETQYF
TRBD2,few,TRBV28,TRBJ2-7,TGTGCCAGCAGTCCGAGACTAGCGGGACATAACTCCTACGAGCAGTACTTC,CASSPRLAGHNSYEQYF
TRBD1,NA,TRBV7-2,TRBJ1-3,TGTGCCAGCAGCTTGGACAGGAGCTCTGGAAACACCATATATTTT,CASSLDRSSGNTIYF
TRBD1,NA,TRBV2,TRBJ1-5,TGTGCCAGCAGTGAAGGGACAGGGGGCAATAATTGGAATAGCAATCAGCCCCAGCATTTT,CASSEGTGGNNWNSNQPQHF
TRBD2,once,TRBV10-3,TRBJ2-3,TGTGCCATCAGTGAGATACTAGCGGGGGACACAGATACGCAGTATTTT,CAISEILAGDTDTQYF
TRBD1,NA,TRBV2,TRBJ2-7,TGTGCCAGCAGTGAGAGGACAGGGGTATCCTACGAGCAGTACTTC,CASSERTGVSYEQYF
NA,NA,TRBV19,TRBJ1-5,TGTGCCAGTAGTATCCTCGACAAAAGCAATCAGCCCCAGCATTTT,CASSILDKSNQPQHF
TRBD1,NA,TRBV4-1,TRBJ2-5,TGCGCCAGCAGCCAAGAAGACAGGGTATTAGAGACCCAGTACTTC,CASSQEDRVLETQYF
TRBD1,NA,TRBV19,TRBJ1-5,TGTGCCAGTAGTATGGTCCCGCGGACAGGTAATCAGCCCCAGCATTTT,CASSMVPRTGNQPQHF
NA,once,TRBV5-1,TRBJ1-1,TGCGCCAGCAGCCAGATTGGCACTGAAGCTTTCTTT,CASSQIGTEAFF
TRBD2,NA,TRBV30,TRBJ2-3,TGTGCCTGGAGCAAGACTAGCGCGGGTGCCTCTAGCACAGATACGCAGTATTTT,CAWSKTSAGASSTDTQYF
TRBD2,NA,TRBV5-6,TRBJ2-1,TGTGCCAGCAGCTGTCTAGCGGGGCGGGGTGAGCAGTTCTTC,CASSCLAGRGEQFF
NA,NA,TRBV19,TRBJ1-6,TGTGCCAGTAGGAGCCGGGACACCAATAATTCACCCCTCCACTTT,CASRSRDTNNSPLHF
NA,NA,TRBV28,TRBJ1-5,TGTGCCAGCAGTCCTCAGGACACCTCATATAGCAATCAGCCCCAGCATTTT,CASSPQDTSYSNQPQHF
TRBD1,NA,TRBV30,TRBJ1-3,TGTGCCTGGAGTGCCAAAAACCCCGGGACAGGGGGAGGAAACACCATATATTTT,CAWSAKNPGTGGGNTIYF
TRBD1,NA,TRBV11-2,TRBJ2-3,TGTGCCAGCAGCCCGGACAGGGCGATAGATACGCAGTATTTT,CASSPDRAIDTQYF
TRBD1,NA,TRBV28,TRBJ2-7,TGTGCCAGCAGGAACAGGGGAATCTACGAGCAGTACTTC,CASRNRGIYEQYF
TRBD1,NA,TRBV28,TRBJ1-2,TGTGCCAGCACCACCCGGGACAGGAATAACTATGGCTACACCTTC,CASTTRDRNNYGYTF
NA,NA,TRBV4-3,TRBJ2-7,TGCGCCAGCAGCCAAGTAGCGGCGCGGTTCTACGAGCAGTACTTC,CASSQVAARFYEQYF
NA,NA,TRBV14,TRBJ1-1,TGTGCCAGCAGCTCCTGGACCGTGGGGAGCACTGAAGCTTTCTTT,CASSSWTVGSTEAFF
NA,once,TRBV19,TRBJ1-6,TGTGCCAGTAGCCGCAAGGGGCCTAATTCACCCCTCCACTTT,CASSRKGPNSPLHF
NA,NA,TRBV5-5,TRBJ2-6,TGTGCCAGCAGCTTGGGTCAGATTCGTAACTCTGGGGCCAACGTCCTGACTTTC,CASSLGQIRNSGANVLTF
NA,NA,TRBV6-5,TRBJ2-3,TGTGCCAGCAGTTACTCGAGCGGGACAGATACGCAGTATTTT,CASSYSSGTDTQYF
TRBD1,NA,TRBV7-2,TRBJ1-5,TGTGCCAGCAGCTCGCCTGGGGACAGGGGGAATCAGCCCCAGCATTTT,CASSSPGDRGNQPQHF
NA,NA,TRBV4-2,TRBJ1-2,TGTGCCAGCAGCCAAGACCCACCACCCAACCTCGGCTATGGCTACACCTTC,CASSQDPPPNLGYGYTF
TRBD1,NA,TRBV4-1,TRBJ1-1,TGCGCCAGCAGCCAAGATTACGTCCCGAGACGGGACAGCCTTAGGAACACTGAAGCTTTCTTT,CASSQDYVPRRDSLRNTEAFF
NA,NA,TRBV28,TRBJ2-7,TGTGCCAGCAGAGCCCCCGCGCGAAACAGCTCCTACGAGCAGTACTTC,CASRAPARNSSYEQYF
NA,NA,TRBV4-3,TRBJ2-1,TGCGCCAGCAGCGTGTCGCTAGACAATGAGCAGTTCTTC,CASSVSLDNEQFF
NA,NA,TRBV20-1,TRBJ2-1,TGCAGTGCTAGACTCTCCGGGCAGTTCTTC,CSARLSGQFF
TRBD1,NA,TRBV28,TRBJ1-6,TGTGCCAGCAGTTTAGACACAGGGGTCGGGCCCCTCCACTTT,CASSLDTGVGPLHF
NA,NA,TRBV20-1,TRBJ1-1,TGCAGTGCAACCGAGTTCACTGAAGCTTTCTTT,CSATEFTEAFF
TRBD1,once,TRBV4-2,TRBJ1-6,TGTGCCAGCAGCCAAGGACAGGGGACAACTGATTCACCCCTCCACTTT,CASSQGQGTTDSPLHF
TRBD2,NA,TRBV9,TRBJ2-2,TGTGCCAGCACCGCGGGAGGGAGCCGGAACACCGGGGAGCTGTTTTTT,CASTAGGSRNTGELFF
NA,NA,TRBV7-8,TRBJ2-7,TGTGCCAGCAGCCCCTGGGAGGGGGTCCACTCCTACGAGCAGTACTTC,CASSPWEGVHSYEQYF
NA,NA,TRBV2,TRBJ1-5,TGTGCCAGCAGTGAAGTCTGGTCGTTGAGGAAGGATTTTAGCAATCAGCCCCAGCATTTT,CASSEVWSLRKDFSNQPQHF
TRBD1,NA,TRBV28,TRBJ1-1,TGTGCCAGCAGTGCCGGGAGGGGGACAGAAAACACTGAAGCTTTCTTT,CASSAGRGTENTEAFF
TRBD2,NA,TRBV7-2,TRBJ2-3,TGTGCCAGCAGCTTTGGTAGAGGAGCGGGGGTAGGAAATACGCAGTATTTT,CASSFGRGAGVGNTQYF
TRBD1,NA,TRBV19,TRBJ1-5,TGTGCCAGTAGTTTACACCTCCAGGGGGCCTTTAATCAGCCCCAGCATTTT,CASSLHLQGAFNQPQHF
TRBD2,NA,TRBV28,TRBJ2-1,TGTGCCAGCAGGTATACTAGCGGGAGAGGTAATGAGCAGTTCTTC,CASRYTSGRGNEQFF
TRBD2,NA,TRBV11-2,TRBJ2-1,TGTGCCAGCAGCTGGACTAGCGGGAGGTACAATGAGCAGTTCTTC,CASSWTSGRYNEQFF
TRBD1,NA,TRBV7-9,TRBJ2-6,TGTGCCAGCAGCTTATTGGGACAGGCGGACGTCCTGACTTTC,CASSLLGQADVLTF
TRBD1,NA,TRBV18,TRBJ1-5,TGTGCCAGCTCACCATATGGGGACAGGGAATTCTTTAATCAGCCCCAGCATTTT,CASSPYGDREFFNQPQHF
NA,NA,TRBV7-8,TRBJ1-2,TGTGCCAGCAGCTTTTTATACGGGAGCCTTTCCTACACCTTC,CASSFLYGSLSYTF
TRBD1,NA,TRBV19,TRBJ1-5,TGTGCCAGTAGTCGGTGGGACAGGGCGTTTCAGCCCCAGCATTTT,CASSRWDRAFQPQHF